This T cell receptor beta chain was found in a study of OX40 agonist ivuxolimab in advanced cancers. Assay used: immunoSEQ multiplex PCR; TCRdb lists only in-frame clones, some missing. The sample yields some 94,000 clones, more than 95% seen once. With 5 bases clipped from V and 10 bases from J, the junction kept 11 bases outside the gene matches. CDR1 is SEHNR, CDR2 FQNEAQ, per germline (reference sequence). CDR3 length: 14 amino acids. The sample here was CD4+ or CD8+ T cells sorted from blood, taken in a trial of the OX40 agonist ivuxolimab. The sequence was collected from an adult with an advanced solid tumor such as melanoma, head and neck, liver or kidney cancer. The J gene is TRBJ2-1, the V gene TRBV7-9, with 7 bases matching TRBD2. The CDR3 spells CASSQTGAAGEQFF. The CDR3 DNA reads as TGTGCCAGCAGCCAAACCGGAGCAGCGGGAGAGCAGTTCTTC.